The following is a TCR beta chain sequence with its context. This entry is derived from a study of blood T cell repertoires in COVID-19. In the study's own analysis: Amplifying reference gene primers gave estimates of nucleated cell counts. TCRdb's table, derived via immunoSEQ multiplex PCR, lists solely in-frame clones and lacks some. The V and J calls and clone size were taken over from that table, and D and trimming were inferred from the DNA. Of fewer than 300,000 clones in the sample, roughly 88% were seen once. The germline gives CDR1 MDHEN, CDR2 SYDVKM. V dropped 7 bases and J dropped 4 bases, with 8 bases sitting between them. This CDR3 contains 11 residues.

Sequencing was performed on peripheral blood. This sequence originates from a human donor with COVID-19, enrolled during active disease. The donor label of this sample is uncertain. This chain joins TRBV28 and TRBJ2-7, with D hard to call. Here the CDR3 DNA reads TGTGCCAGCACTACAGTTTACGAGCAGTACTTC. Its translation: CASTTVYEQYF.